One TCR beta chain is described in this entry. Antigen unknown. This sample is drawn from a study of OX40 agonist ivuxolimab in advanced cancers. General study results and limits: Those patients achieving a partial response at 0.1-3.0 mg/kg showed among the lowest clonal expansion.

Sampled blood was obtained at baseline, cycle 4 day 1, and cycle 7 day 1. Only in-frame clones appear in the TCRdb table, and some are missing; sequencing was by immunoSEQ multiplex PCR. The sample includes about 28,000 clones, about nine tenths seen only once; the top ten take approximately 24%. The CDR3 covers 16 residues. V was pared by 0 bases and J by 7 bases, with 7 bases of the junction left unmatched. Germline V gene lookup returns CDR1 MGHRA and CDR2 YSYEKL. This material consisted of CD4+ or CD8+ T cells sorted from blood, taken in a trial of the OX40 agonist ivuxolimab. The sequence came from an adult with an advanced solid tumor such as melanoma, head and neck, liver or kidney cancer. The rearrangement uses TRBV4-1 and TRBJ2-2; the match to TRBD1 covers 8 bases. The CDR3 DNA sequence: TGCGCCAGCAGCCAAGAGGAGGACAGGGTCGGCGGGGAGCTGTTTTTT. Translated, it gives CASSQEEDRVGGELFF.